The 20 T cell receptor beta chains below were found in one sample sequenced in a study of T cells in Graves' hyperthyroidism and ophthalmopathy. Authors of the study amplified TCR beta CDR3 regions from RNA transcripts. The HTBI primer set drove a first-round RT-PCR of the TCR CDR3. TCRdb called the multiplex PCR reads again in MiXCR, with one record for every CDR3 protein. The table records hundreds of thousands of distinct CDR3 sequences, about a sixth of them present only once. Material: blood. The receptors were sampled from a woman younger than 35 with Graves' ophthalmopathy.

This clonotype appeared many times. The V and J genes are TRBV7-3 and TRBJ2-2; 8 nucleotides line up with TRBD2. Germline V gene lookup returns CDR1 SGHTA and CDR2 FQGTGA. This CDR3 contains 16 residues. Germline trimming cut 1 base from V and 4 bases from J; bases unmatched to any gene: 5. CDR3 protein: CASSLRSGSGTGELFF. As DNA, the CDR3 is TGTGCCAGCAGCTTAAGGAGCGGGAGTGGCACCGGGGAGCTGTTTTTT.

This chain uses TRBV19 with TRBJ2-1; TRBD1 or TRBD2 may be the D gene (5 bases each). CDR1 LNHDA and CDR2 SQIVND come from the germline V gene (reference sequence). V lost 6 bases to trimming and J lost 1 base, with 19 bases between them. This CDR3 is 17 amino acids long. CDR3 amino acids: CASSLPRDAASYNEQFF. In nucleotides, the CDR3 is TGTGCCAGTAGCCTTCCTAGGGACGCAGCATCCTACAATGAGCAGTTCTTC.

This clonotype was seen repeatedly, ten times or more. The chain is built from TRBV27 and TRBJ2-7; no reliable D call. This CDR3 spans 14 amino acids. In germline, CDR1 is MNHEY, CDR2 SMNVEV (reference sequence). V was pared by 1 base and J by 2 bases, with 9 bases between. This CDR3 reads CASSLFGQAYEQYF. Here the CDR3 DNA reads TGTGCCAGCAGTTTATTCGGTCAGGCCTACGAGCAGTACTTC.

The rearrangement links TRBV20-1 to TRBJ2-5; 7 bases are a match to TRBD2. The CDR3 spans 15 residues. Germline CDR1 reads DFQATT; CDR2 reads SNEGSKA (reference sequence). V shed 5 bases and J 4 bases; nucleotides not matched to a gene: 13. CDR3 sequence: CSALREPGGGETQYF. In DNA form, the CDR3 reads TGCAGTGCTTTGCGGGAGCCTGGGGGAGGAGAGACCCAGTACTTC.

The chain recombines TRBV3-1 with TRBJ2-1, with 8 bases lining up with TRBD2. This CDR3 has 15 amino acids. Per germline, CDR1 LGHDT and CDR2 YNNKEL (reference sequence). Trimming removed 4 bases from V and 5 bases from J; junction bases left unmatched: 7. The CDR3 DNA reads as TGTGCCAGCAGCCGCGGGACTAGGCTGAACAATGAGCAGTTCTTC. Translated, it gives CASSRGTRLNNEQFF.

There are many counts of this clonotype. The V and J genes are TRBV3-1 and TRBJ2-1, with D tentatively TRBD1 (6 bases). V gave up 7 bases and J gave up 4 bases, with 11 bases separating them. Germline assignment: CDR1 LGHDT and CDR2 YNNKEL (reference sequence). The CDR3 spans 13 residues. This CDR3 is CASKDSDYNEQFF. The CDR3 DNA follows: TGTGCCAGCAAGGACAGTGATTACAATGAGCAGTTCTTC.

This clonotype has ten or more counts. The chain carries TRBV3-1 and TRBJ2-3, with D unclear. Trimming stripped 0 bases from V and 5 bases from J, with 15 bases between. Germline assignment: CDR1 LGHDT and CDR2 YNNKEL (reference sequence). This CDR3 is 16 amino acids long. CDR3: CASSQDRARSLDTQYF. The CDR3 DNA sequence: TGTGCCAGCAGCCAAGATAGGGCGCGCAGCTTAGATACGCAGTATTTT.

This clonotype was seen repeatedly, ten times or more. The genes are TRBV20-1 and TRBJ1-2; 9 bases match TRBD1. From germline, CDR1 is DFQATT and CDR2 SNEGSKA (reference sequence). J gave up 0 bases and V 6 bases, and 8 bases lay outside the gene matches. The CDR3 contains 15 residues. CDR3 coding DNA: TGCAGTGCCAGCCGGGACAGGGTGACTAACTATGGCTACACCTTC. Its protein product is CSASRDRVTNYGYTF.

At least ten counts were recorded for this clonotype. This rearrangement joins TRBV7-8 to TRBJ2-1; 10 nucleotides line up with TRBD2. Losses at the gene ends were 6 bases for V and 2 bases for J; bases not matched to a gene: 7. The CDR3 covers 16 residues. The V gene's germline CDR1 is SGHVS and CDR2 FQNEAQ. The CDR3 is CASRISGGAAYNEQFF. The CDR3 DNA follows: TGTGCCAGCAGGATAAGCGGGGGGGCAGCCTACAATGAGCAGTTCTTC.

At least ten counts were recorded for this clonotype. The rearrangement uses TRBV4-3 and TRBJ1-2, with a tentative D call TRBD1 (5 bases). Germline V gene data show CDR1 as LGHNA and CDR2 as YSLEER. The CDR3 totals 14 residues. Trimming cost V 4 bases and J 0 bases, with 9 bases left between them. CDR3 protein: CASSPDTTNYGYTF. Written as DNA, the CDR3 is TGCGCCAGCAGCCCGGACACTACTAACTATGGCTACACCTTC.

This clonotype was detected many times. This chain links TRBV27 with TRBJ2-1; 7 positions match TRBD1. V lost 5 bases and J lost 0; bases outside the gene matches: 4. The CDR3 contains 15 residues. Germline V gene lookup returns CDR1 MNHEY and CDR2 SMNVEV (reference sequence). For the CDR3, the DNA is TGTGCCAGCAGTAAGGGACAGTTCTCCTACAATGAGCAGTTCTTC. Translated: CASSKGQFSYNEQFF.

The table lists this clonotype with many counts. This chain connects TRBV5-6 to TRBJ1-2; 9 bases fit TRBD1. The CDR3 has 15 amino acids. Germline V gene sequence: CDR1 SGHDT, CDR2 YYEEEE. The ends lost 1 base at V and 4 bases at J; junction bases unmatched: 5. The CDR3 nucleotides are TGTGCCAGCAGCTTGTACCAGGACAGGGGCTATGGCTACACCTTC. Translating gives CASSLYQDRGYGYTF.

This clonotype was observed many times. This chain uses TRBV6-1 with TRBJ1-4, with D possibly being TRBD1 (6 bases). Germline V gene data show CDR1 as MNHNS and CDR2 as SASEGT. V was clipped by 3 bases and J by 3 bases, with 11 bases between them. CDR3 length: 15 amino acids. This CDR3 reads CASSERGAANEKLFF. In DNA, the CDR3 is TGTGCCAGCAGTGAGCGGGGGGCGGCTAATGAAAAACTGTTTTTT.

This clonotype came up many times. The chain joins TRBV4-3 to TRBJ2-7; 9 nucleotides agree with TRBD1. The V gene's germline CDR1 is LGHNA and CDR2 YSLEER. The CDR3 runs to 15 residues. Germline trimming cut 4 bases from V and 3 bases from J; bases unmatched to any gene: 7. The CDR3 sequence is CASSPWTGDYYEQYF. CDR3 DNA: TGCGCCAGCAGCCCCTGGACAGGGGATTACTACGAGCAGTACTTC.

In this sample, this clonotype turned up many times. The rearrangement uses TRBV18 and TRBJ1-2; possibly TRBD1 for D (6 bases). V gave up 6 bases and J gave up 7 bases, with 15 bases separating them. Germline CDR1 is KGHSH and CDR2 is LQKENI. CDR3 size: 13 residues. The CDR3, as DNA: TGTGCCAGCTCCCTCGAACAGGGCTTTGGCTACACCTTC. Translating gives CASSLEQGFGYTF.

Ten or more counts support this clonotype. The rearrangement uses TRBV4-3 and TRBJ1-2, with D perhaps matching TRBD1 (5 bases). Germline CDR1 LGHNA, CDR2 YSLEER. The CDR3 is made up of 13 amino acids. The germline V and J ends were trimmed by 4 bases and 4 bases, with 10 bases remaining between them. This CDR3 reads CASSPGRSYGYTF. The CDR3 DNA reads TGCGCCAGCAGCCCGGGACGGTCCTATGGCTACACCTTC.

This clonotype was recorded many times. The chain employs TRBV7-9 and TRBJ2-2, with TRBD2 as a possible D gene (6 bases). V lost 10 bases and J 3 bases, leaving 9 bases between the germline ends. The CDR3 extends over 12 amino acids. Germline CDR1 and CDR2: SEHNR and FQNEAQ (reference sequence). The CDR3 coding sequence is TGTGCCACTGGAGGGGACACCGGGGAGCTGTTTTTT. Translated: CATGGDTGELFF.

This clonotype was detected many times. The chain carries TRBV28 and TRBJ1-5, with a weak D call TRBD1 (5 bases). The CDR3 length is 14 residues. Germline CDR1 MDHEN, CDR2 SYDVKM. Deletions cut 8 bases from V and 1 base from J, with 12 bases between. CDR3 sequence: CASLGTGSNQPQHF. The DNA for the CDR3 is TGTGCCAGCCTGGGGACGGGAAGCAATCAGCCCCAGCATTTT.

The table lists this clonotype with many counts. As DNA, the CDR3 is TGCGCCAGCAGTCAACAGGGAAGTAAGAACACTGAAGCTTTCTTT. Its protein is CASSQQGSKNTEAFF. V and J are TRBV10-2 and TRBJ1-1; tentatively, D is TRBD1 (6 bases). The CDR3 contains 15 residues. The germline gives CDR1 WSHSY, CDR2 SAAADI. The germline V and J ends were trimmed by 5 bases and 1 base, with 14 bases remaining between them.

This clonotype was observed many times. The rearrangement links TRBV10-3 to TRBJ2-7; weak D call: TRBD1 (5 bases). Trimming removed 2 bases at V and 5 bases at J, with 13 bases between. CDR1 and CDR2 from the germline V gene are ENHRY and SYGVKD. CDR3 length: 14 amino acids. The DNA for the CDR3 is TGTGCCATCAGTGAGGTCTTAGGGGCAAACGAGCAGTACTTC. This encodes CAISEVLGANEQYF.